The rows below give T cell receptor beta chains drawn from one sample of a study of preoperative IRX-2 immunotherapy in early breast cancer. TCRdb keeps only in-frame clones here, not all; method: immunoSEQ multiplex PCR. This table has 11,000 or so clones, roughly 80% appearing once. The source material was lymph node tissue, sampled before IRX-2 immunotherapy. Receptors originate from a human donor with breast cancer. Each CDR3 is given with its conserved first and last residue. A D gene is named only where the DNA matches it firmly. The listing skips clone size in some rows; elsewhere it reads once, few, many or a size class.

>TRBD1|TRBJ2-4|TRBV29-1|NA
TGCAGCGGGCCGGACAGGGGGAGAGACATTCAGTACTTC
CSGPDRGRDIQYF
>NA|TRBJ2-2|TRBV7-1|NA
TGTGCCAGCAGCCAAGCGGGTGTAAGGGGCGGGGAGCTGTTTTTT
CASSQAGVRGGELFF
>NA|TRBJ2-2|TRBV1|NA
TGCGCCAGCAGCCAAGGACAGGGGGCACTCACCGGGGAGCTGTTTTTT
CASSQGQGALTGELFF
>NA|TRBJ2-3|TRBV28|once
TGTGCCAGCAGCAGGGACACTCTCACAGATACGCAGTATTTT
CASSRDTLTDTQYF
>NA|TRBJ1-4|TRBV1|NA
TGCGCCAGCAGCCAAGATCCGTCAGGGAGTAATGAAAAACTGTTTTTT
CASSQDPSGSNEKLFF
>NA|TRBJ2-1|TRBV6-7|once
TGTGCCAGCAGTTACTCGACGCTCAAAGGGGAGCAGTTCTTC
CASSYSTLKGEQFF
>TRBD2|TRBJ2-2|TRBV5-1|NA
TGCGCCAGCAGCTTGGGCACTAGCGGGAGTACCGGGGAGCTGTTTTTT
CASSLGTSGSTGELFF
>NA|TRBJ1-3|TRBV19|NA
TGTGCCAGTAGTGTACAGGGCTCTGGAAACACCATATATTTT
CASSVQGSGNTIYF
>NA|TRBJ1-5|TRBV11-3|few
TGTGCCAGCAGCCCCACCGGGACTAGCAATCAGCCCCAGCATTTT
CASSPTGTSNQPQHF
>TRBD1|TRBJ1-3|TRBV19|once
TGTGCCAGTAGTGCGTCGGGACAGATTAATGGAAACACCATATATTTT
CASSASGQINGNTIYF
>TRBD1|TRBJ1-3|TRBV6-8|NA
TGTGCCAGCAGACAGGGGACAGGGCCGTCCGGAAACACCATATATTTT
CASRQGTGPSGNTIYF
>NA|TRBJ1-1|TRBV6-8|NA
TGTGCCACCGGGAGGGGGGGGGACACTGAAGCTTTCTTT
CATGRGGDTEAFF
>NA|TRBJ2-7|TRBV5-1|medium-sized
TGCGCCAGCAGCTCGAACTCCGGGACTGCCCTCTACGAGCAGTACTTC
CASSSNSGTALYEQYF
>NA|TRBJ2-3|TRBV19|NA
TGTGCCAGTAGTGGGCGACAGGCTAGCACAGATACGCAGTATTTT
CASSGRQASTDTQYF
>TRBD1|TRBJ1-5|TRBV28|NA
TGTGCCAGCAGTTCGCCGGGACAGGGGAACAATCAGCCCCAGCATTTT
CASSSPGQGNNQPQHF
>TRBD1|TRBJ2-3|TRBV6-8|NA
TGTGCCAGCAGTGGGCAGGGGGGCACAGATACGCAGTATTTT
CASSGQGGTDTQYF
>NA|TRBJ2-2|TRBV6-8|NA
TGTGCCAGCAGCCCCTCAGGGGCGCGGACCGGGGAGCTGTTTTTT
CASSPSGARTGELFF
>NA|TRBJ1-1|TRBV5-1|NA
TGCGCCAGCAGCTTGGTACGGGAGAACACTGAAGCTTTCTTT
CASSLVRENTEAFF
>TRBD1|TRBJ2-5|TRBV6-8|NA
TGTGCCAGCAGTGGGGACAGCTATAGGGGAACCCAGTACTTC
CASSGDSYRGTQYF
>NA|TRBJ2-5|TRBV7-6|NA
TGTGCCAGCAGCTTAAGTTCGAAGGGGCAAGAGACCCAGTACTTC
CASSLSSKGQETQYF
>NA|TRBJ1-3|TRBV27|NA
TGTGCCAGCAGTTTATCGCCAGGGCCTGGAAACACCATATATTTT
CASSLSPGPGNTIYF
>NA|TRBJ2-1|TRBV10-3|NA
TGTGCCATCAGTGAGTCCAAGGCGGGGAATAGGTGGGCCGTAGAGAGTGAGCAGTTCTTC
CAISESKAGNRWAVESEQFF
>TRBD2|TRBJ2-2|TRBV5-1|NA
TGCGCCAGCAGCTTGGAGGCTAGCGGGAGGGCCTGGGCCGGGGAGCTGTTTTTT
CASSLEASGRAWAGELFF
>NA|TRBJ1-4|TRBV28|once
TGTGCCAGCAGACTTATGGGAACTAATGAAAAACTGTTTTTT
CASRLMGTNEKLFF
>NA|TRBJ2-3|TRBV28|NA
TGTGCCAGCAGTTTCAACAGAATGGCAGATACGCAGTATTTT
CASSFNRMADTQYF